A single sample gave rise to the 18 T cell receptor beta chains below, sequenced in a study of OX40 agonist ivuxolimab in advanced cancers. Repertoires were generated with immunoSEQ multiplex PCR, while TCRdb's copy carries only in-frame clones and drops some. This table holds more than 50,000 clones, roughly 81% found once. The sequencing used CD4+ or CD8+ T cells sorted from blood, collected in a trial of the OX40 agonist ivuxolimab. The receptors derive from an adult with an advanced solid tumor such as melanoma, head and neck, liver or kidney cancer.

V is TRBV28 and J is TRBJ2-7; 8 nucleotides match TRBD2. This CDR3 is built from 16 residues. Germline assignment: CDR1 MDHEN and CDR2 SYDVKM. The junction had 14 bases not matched to a gene; V was cut back by 7 bases and J by 3 bases. The CDR3 DNA follows: TGTGCCAGCATCCCATCACGGGAGGGGTGGGTCTACGAGCAGTACTTC. Residues: CASIPSREGWVYEQYF. The variable domain in full, with the rest retrieved from reference TRBV28 and TRBJ2-7, is DVKVTQSSRYLVKRTGEKVFLECVQDMDHENMFWYRQDPGLGLRLIYFSYDVKMKEKGDIPEGYSVSREKKERFSLILESASTNQTSMYLCASIPSREGWVYEQYFGPGTRLTVT.

This clone was seen a handful of times. The sample carries other DNA sequences with the same CDR3. The chain couples TRBV11-3 to TRBJ2-6; D not certain. Deletions cut 2 bases from V and 4 bases from J, with 3 bases between. Germline assignment: CDR1 SGHNT and CDR2 YENEEA. This CDR3 is built from 13 residues. The CDR3 region has the DNA TGTGCCAGCAGCTTACTAGGGGCCAACGTCCTGACTTTC. This gives the protein CASSLLGANVLTF. The whole variable domain, filled in from reference TRBV11-3 and TRBJ2-6, reads EAGVVQSPRYKIIEKKQPVAFWCNPISGHNTLYWYLQNLGQGPELLIRYENEEAVDDSQLPKDRFSAERLKGVDSTLKIQPAELGDSAVYLCASSLLGANVLTFGAGSRLTVL.

The chain recombines TRBV7-9 with TRBJ2-3; 14 bases are shared with TRBD2. Germline V gene lookup returns CDR1 SEHNR and CDR2 FQNEAQ (reference sequence). The CDR3 has 16 amino acids. V shed 8 bases and J 4 bases; nucleotides not matched to a gene: 8. The CDR3 loop is CASRATSGRGPDTQYF. CDR3 DNA sequence: TGTGCCAGCCGTGCGACTAGCGGGAGGGGTCCAGATACGCAGTATTTT.

CDR3 region: CASSGRGGLPQSPLHF. CDR3 nucleotides: TGTGCCAGCAGCGGGCGCGGCGGGCTACCTCAGTCACCCCTCCACTTT. The chain combines TRBV9 with TRBJ1-6; D remains unclear. Germline V gives CDR1 SGDLS, CDR2 YYNGEE. The V and J ends lost 3 bases and 10 bases respectively, with 20 bases between them. The CDR3 consists of 16 residues.

This chain joins TRBV7-9 and TRBJ1-1; a weak D match, TRBD1 (6 bases). The V end was cut by 4 bases, the J end by 1 base, with 13 bases between. Germline V gene data show CDR1 as SEHNR and CDR2 as FQNEAQ (reference sequence). The CDR3 runs 15 residues. The CDR3 spells CASSSPGGPNTEAFF. The CDR3 DNA reads TGTGCCAGCAGCTCTCCCGGGGGGCCGAACACTGAAGCTTTCTTT.

This chain links TRBV20-1 with TRBJ1-3; 8 nucleotides line up with TRBD1. The J segment lost 7 bases and the V segment lost 6 bases, leaving 2 bases of the junction unmatched. The CDR3 has 11 residues. Germline values: CDR1 DFQATT, CDR2 SNEGSKA (reference sequence). CDR3 residues: CSARQGNTIYF. The CDR3, as DNA: TGCAGTGCCCGACAGGGGAACACCATATATTTT.

This chain connects TRBV7-9 to TRBJ2-2, with TRBD1 matching 7 bases. CDR1 and CDR2 (germline): SEHNR, FQNEAQ (reference sequence). The CDR3 has 17 amino acids. The trim removed 6 bases at V and 7 bases at J, leaving 17 bases unmatched. The CDR3 DNA reads TGTGCCAGCAGATTCACAGGGGCAAGGGGCCGACTCGGGGAGCTGTTTTTT. This gives the protein CASRFTGARGRLGELFF. The full variable domain, its missing parts supplied by reference TRBV7-9 and TRBJ2-2, is DTGVSQNPRHKITKRGQNVTFRCDPISEHNRLYWYRQTLGQGPEFLTYFQNEAQLEKSRLLSDRFSAERPKGSFSTLEIQRTEQGDSAMYLCASRFTGARGRLGELFFGEGSRLTVL.

This chain connects TRBV11-3 to TRBJ2-5; D uncertain. V was shortened by 0 bases and J by 5 bases, with 10 bases between the two germline ends. This CDR3 comprises 14 residues. The germline gives CDR1 SGHNT, CDR2 YENEEA. The CDR3, as DNA: TGTGCCAGCAGCTTAGACGGGTTTGGCGAGACCCAGTACTTC. It codes for CASSLDGFGETQYF.

The rearrangement joins TRBV18 to TRBJ2-3; D perhaps matches TRBD1 (6 bases). Trimming shortened V by 2 bases and J by 4 bases, and 16 bases separated the two germline ends. This CDR3 contains 16 residues. The germline V gene has CDR1 KGHSH and CDR2 LQKENI. The CDR3 DNA follows: TGTGCCAGCTCACCAGGGGGCACCCCCGGGGCAGATACGCAGTATTTT. Amino acids: CASSPGGTPGADTQYF.

The rearrangement links TRBV5-1 to TRBJ2-5; a weak D match, TRBD2 (5 bases). The V end lost 2 bases, the J end lost 11 bases, and 13 bases lay between the germline ends. The CDR3 loop spans 12 amino acids. Germline-derived CDR1 and CDR2 are SGHRS and YFSETQ. The CDR3 nucleotides are TGCGCCAGCAGCTTAAGAGGGCAGAAGCAGTACTTC. Residues: CASSLRGQKQYF.

This clone was seen a few times. The rearrangement joins TRBV11-3 to TRBJ2-7; 13 bases line up with TRBD2. Germline V gene lookup returns CDR1 SGHNT and CDR2 YENEEA. The CDR3 is 18 amino acids. V shed 1 base and J 0 bases; nucleotides not matched to a gene: 6. CDR3 in DNA: TGTGCCAGCAGCTTAGGACTAGCGGGAGGCAAGATCTCCTACGAGCAGTACTTC. This encodes CASSLGLAGGKISYEQYF.

This chain links TRBV6-6 with TRBJ2-5; D is ambiguous. Trimming took off 3 bases at V and 2 bases at J, with 7 bases between the two ends. Germline loops: CDR1 MNHNY, CDR2 SVGAGI (reference sequence). There are 13 residues in the CDR3. In DNA, the CDR3 is TGTGCCAGCAGTTATGGCAGACAAGAGACCCAGTACTTC. Its translation: CASSYGRQETQYF.

The rearrangement joins TRBV2 to TRBJ1-4; no reliable D call. Between the trimmed V and J ends, which lost 7 bases and 0 bases, there was a span of 9 bases. CDR1 and CDR2 from the germline V gene are SNHLY and FYNNEI. This CDR3 is built from 14 residues. The CDR3 nucleotides read TGTGCCAGCAAGCGGGAAGCAACTAATGAAAAACTGTTTTTT. This sequence encodes CASKREATNEKLFF.

V and J are TRBV19 and TRBJ2-7; 7 bases agree with TRBD1. Germline-derived CDR1 and CDR2 are LNHDA and SQIVND (reference sequence). J gave up 2 bases and V 2 bases, and 6 bases lay outside the gene matches. The CDR3 is 15 residues long. The CDR3 bases are TGTGCCAGTAGTATACTCTTGACAGGGACCTACGAGCAGTACTTC. Its translation is CASSILLTGTYEQYF.

The rearrangement links TRBV7-6 to TRBJ1-5; possibly TRBD1 for D (5 bases). V was pared by 5 bases and J by 4 bases, with 15 bases between. This CDR3 has 15 residues. Germline V gives CDR1 SGHVS, CDR2 FNYEAQ. As DNA, the CDR3 is TGTGCCAGCAGCCCAGAGGTGGGGGGAAATCAGCCCCAGCATTTT. This sequence encodes CASSPEVGGNQPQHF.

This chain joins TRBV6-1 and TRBJ2-5; D not certain. Germline lookup yields CDR1 MNHNS and CDR2 SASEGT. The CDR3 runs to 15 residues. V gave up 2 bases and J gave up 4 bases, with 14 bases separating them. CDR3 DNA: TGTGCCAGCAGTGAACGTCCAGCGTGGGGAGAGACCCAGTACTTC. Its translation: CASSERPAWGETQYF.

This clone was picked up a small number of times. This rearrangement joins TRBV2 to TRBJ2-7; D remains ambiguous. This CDR3 is 15 amino acids long. Germline V CDR1 and CDR2: SNHLY, FYNNEI. Trimming left V 1 base short and J 0 bases short, with 10 bases between. As DNA, the CDR3 is TGTGCCAGCAGTGAAGGGATTGGCAACTCCTACGAGCAGTACTTC. It codes for CASSEGIGNSYEQYF.

The chain has TRBV18 and TRBJ2-2, with D maybe TRBD2 (6 bases). The germline gives CDR1 KGHSH, CDR2 LQKENI. V was trimmed by 1 base and J by 0 bases, leaving 9 bases between them. The CDR3 spans 16 residues. The CDR3 bases are TGTGCCAGCTCACCACGGAGCGGGTCGAACACCGGGGAGCTGTTTTTT. Protein product: CASSPRSGSNTGELFF.